This TCR beta chain was captured by sequencing in a study of human T cells and chemical hapten exposure. Overall study results and limits: Expanded TCRs produced significantly more large CDR3 similarity clusters than controls did.

Within the library, unique molecular identifiers were attached to each individual cDNA molecule. TCRdb re-called the RACE reads through MiXCR, storing one row per CDR3 protein. The table shows about 120,000 distinct CDR3 sequences, with about 11% occurring only once. This CDR3 region has 16 residues. V shed 4 bases, J shed 0 bases, and the junction held 2 bases outside the gene matches. Germline CDR1 and CDR2: ENHRY and SYGVKD. On this clonotype: What it binds is not known.

Time point described: patch test 3, about 24 weeks after DPC sensitization. Treatment denoted: therapeutic diphenylcyclopropenone sensitization with weekly scalp DPC. Every patch test was put on after a blood sample was taken. V gene TRBV10-3 combines with J gene TRBJ2-7; 14 nucleotides agree with TRBD2. The material was whole blood, obtained in connection with sensitization to the hapten diphenylcyclopropenone (DPC). The receptor was isolated from a woman aged 50 to 60 with alopecia areata. Some clones in this sample may be carry-over from other donors' samples. This CDR3 reads CAISGTSGGHSYEQYF. In DNA, the CDR3 is TGTGCCATCAGTGGGACTAGCGGGGGGCACTCCTACGAGCAGTACTTC.